This T cell receptor (beta chain) was found in a study of T-cell reconstitution after alpha-beta-depleted transplantation in children. Findings and caveats of the study: Diversity and T-cell counts at one year after transplant derived mostly from new T cells. High day-60 TCRbeta diversity in some patients came from surviving recipient T cells and thymic progenitors. Several hundred rapidly expanded clones from non-depleted graft cells reportedly supplied alpha-beta T cells about two months post-transplant.

Researchers prepared the TCRbeta library using unique molecular identifiers, the study reports. TCRdb reprocessed the PCR reads via MiXCR and lists one record per CDR3 protein. The sample has over 200,000 distinct CDR3 sequences, under 13% seen once. This clonotype has a count of ten or more. Its specificity is not known. CDR1 DFQATT and CDR2 SNEGSKA come from the germline V gene (reference sequence). This CDR3 is built from 15 residues. Trimming took off 3 bases at V and 3 bases at J, with 17 bases between the two ends. This TCR derives from a child under two years old with acute myeloid leukemia, due to receive a stem cell transplant. The J gene is TRBJ1-2, the V gene TRBV20-1; D is unclear. The sample in question was PBMCs, obtained before TCRalphabeta/CD19-depleted stem cell transplant. In DNA, the CDR3 is TGCAGTGCTAGTACGGTGGGCCGGTGGGACTATGGCTACACCTTC. As protein: CSASTVGRWDYGYTF.